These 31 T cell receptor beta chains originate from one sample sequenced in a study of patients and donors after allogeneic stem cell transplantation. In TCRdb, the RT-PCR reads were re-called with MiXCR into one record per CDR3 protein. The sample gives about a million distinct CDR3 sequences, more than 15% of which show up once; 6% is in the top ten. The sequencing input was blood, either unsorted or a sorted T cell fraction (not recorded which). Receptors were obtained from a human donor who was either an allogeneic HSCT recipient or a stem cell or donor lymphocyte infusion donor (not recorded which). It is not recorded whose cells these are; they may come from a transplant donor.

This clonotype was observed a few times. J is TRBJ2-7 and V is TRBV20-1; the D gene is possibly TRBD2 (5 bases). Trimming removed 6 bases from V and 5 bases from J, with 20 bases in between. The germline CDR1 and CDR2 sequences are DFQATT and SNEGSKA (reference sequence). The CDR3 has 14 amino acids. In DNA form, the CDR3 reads TGCAGTGCCGTCTCCCGGGGAAAGTTGAACGAGCAGTACTTC. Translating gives CSAVSRGKLNEQYF.

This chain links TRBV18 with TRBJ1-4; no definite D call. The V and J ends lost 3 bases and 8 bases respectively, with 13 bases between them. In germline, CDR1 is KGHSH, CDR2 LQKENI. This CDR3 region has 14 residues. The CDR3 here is CASSPSGPDEKLFF. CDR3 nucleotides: TGTGCCAGCTCACCGTCCGGTCCGGACGAAAAACTGTTTTTT.

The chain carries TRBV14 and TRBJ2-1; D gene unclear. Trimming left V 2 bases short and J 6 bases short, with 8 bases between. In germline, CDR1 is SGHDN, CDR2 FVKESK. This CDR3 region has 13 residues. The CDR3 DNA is TGTGCCAGCAGCCAATTGAGTAGCAATGAGCAGTTCTTC. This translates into CASSQLSSNEQFF.

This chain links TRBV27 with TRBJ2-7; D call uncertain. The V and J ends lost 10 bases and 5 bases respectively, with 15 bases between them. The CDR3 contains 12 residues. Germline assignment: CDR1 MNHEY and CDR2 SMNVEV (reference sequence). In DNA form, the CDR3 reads TGTGCCACCGGGTTATGGGGTGACGAGCAGTACTTC. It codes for CATGLWGDEQYF.

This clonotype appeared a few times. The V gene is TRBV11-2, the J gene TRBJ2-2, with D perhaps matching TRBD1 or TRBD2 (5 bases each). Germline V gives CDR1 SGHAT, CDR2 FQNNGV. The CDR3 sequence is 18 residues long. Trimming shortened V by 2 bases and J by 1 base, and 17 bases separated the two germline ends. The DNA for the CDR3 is TGTGCCAGCAGCTTATTTCCTGTGCAGGGACGGAACACCGGGGAGCTGTTTTTT. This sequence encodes CASSLFPVQGRNTGELFF.

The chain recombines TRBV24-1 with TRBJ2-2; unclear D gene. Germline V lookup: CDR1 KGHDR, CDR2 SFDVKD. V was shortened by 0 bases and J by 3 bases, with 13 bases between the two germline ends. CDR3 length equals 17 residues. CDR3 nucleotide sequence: TGTGCCACCAGTGATTTGCGCGGCGCCGAGCACACCGGGGAGCTGTTTTTT. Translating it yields CATSDLRGAEHTGELFF.

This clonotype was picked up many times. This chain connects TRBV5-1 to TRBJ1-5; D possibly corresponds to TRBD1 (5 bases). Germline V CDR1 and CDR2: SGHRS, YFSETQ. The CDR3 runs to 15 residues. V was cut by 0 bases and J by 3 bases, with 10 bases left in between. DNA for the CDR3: TGCGCCAGCAGCTTGGAGGGACGGTACAATCAGCCCCAGCATTTT. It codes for CASSLEGRYNQPQHF.

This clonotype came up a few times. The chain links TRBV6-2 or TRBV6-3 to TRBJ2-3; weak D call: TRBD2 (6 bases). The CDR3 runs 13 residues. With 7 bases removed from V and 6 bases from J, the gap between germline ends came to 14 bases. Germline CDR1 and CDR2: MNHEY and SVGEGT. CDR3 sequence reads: CASKSGGGDTQYF. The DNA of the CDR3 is TGTGCCAGCAAGTCCGGGGGTGGCGATACGCAGTATTTT.

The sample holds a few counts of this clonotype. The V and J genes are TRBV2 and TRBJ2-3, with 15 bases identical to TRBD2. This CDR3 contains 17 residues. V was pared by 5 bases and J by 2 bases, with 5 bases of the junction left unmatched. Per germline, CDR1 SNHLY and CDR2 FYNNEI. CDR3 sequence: CASSKGLAGGPTDTQYF. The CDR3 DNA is TGTGCCAGCAGTAAGGGACTAGCGGGGGGCCCCACAGATACGCAGTATTTT.

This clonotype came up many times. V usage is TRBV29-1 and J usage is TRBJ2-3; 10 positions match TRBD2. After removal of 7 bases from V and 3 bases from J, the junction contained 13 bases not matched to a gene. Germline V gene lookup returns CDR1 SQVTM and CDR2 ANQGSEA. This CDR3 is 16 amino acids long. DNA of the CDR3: TGCAGCGCTGTCCCCCGGACTAGCGGTCTGACAGATACGCAGTATTTT. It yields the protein CSAVPRTSGLTDTQYF.

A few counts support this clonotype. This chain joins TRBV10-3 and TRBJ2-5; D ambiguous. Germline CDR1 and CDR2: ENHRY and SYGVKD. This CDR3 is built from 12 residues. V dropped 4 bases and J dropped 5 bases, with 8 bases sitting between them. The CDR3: CAISGRRETQYF. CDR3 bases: TGTGCCATCAGTGGTCGGCGTGAGACCCAGTACTTC.

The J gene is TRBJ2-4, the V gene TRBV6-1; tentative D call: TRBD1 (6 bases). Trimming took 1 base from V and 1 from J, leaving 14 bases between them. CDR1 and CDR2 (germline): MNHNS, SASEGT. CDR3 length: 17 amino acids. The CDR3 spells CASSEGWGLGAKNIQYF. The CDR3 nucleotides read TGTGCCAGCAGTGAAGGGTGGGGGCTTGGGGCCAAAAACATTCAGTACTTC.

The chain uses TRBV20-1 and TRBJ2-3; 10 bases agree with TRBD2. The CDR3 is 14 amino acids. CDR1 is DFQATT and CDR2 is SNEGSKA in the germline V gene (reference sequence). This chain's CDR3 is CGSRGTSGTDTQYF. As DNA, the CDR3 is TGCGGCTCCCGTGGGACTAGCGGCACAGATACGCAGTATTTT.

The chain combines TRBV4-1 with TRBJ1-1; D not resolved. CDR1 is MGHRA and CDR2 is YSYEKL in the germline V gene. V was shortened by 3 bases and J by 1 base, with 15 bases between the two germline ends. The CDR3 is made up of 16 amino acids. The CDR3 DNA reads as TGCGCCAGCAGCCACCTCCCGGTGAAACAGAACACTGAAGCTTTCTTT. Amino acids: CASSHLPVKQNTEAFF.

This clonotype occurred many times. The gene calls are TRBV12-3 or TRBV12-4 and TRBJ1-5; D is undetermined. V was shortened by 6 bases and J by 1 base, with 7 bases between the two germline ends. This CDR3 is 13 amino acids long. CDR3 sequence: CASSNISNQPQHF. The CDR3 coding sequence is TGTGCCAGCAGCAACATAAGCAATCAGCCCCAGCATTTT.

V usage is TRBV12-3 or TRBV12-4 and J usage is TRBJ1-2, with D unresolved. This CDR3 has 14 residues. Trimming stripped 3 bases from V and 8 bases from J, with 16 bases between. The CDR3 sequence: CASSFVLTGNGYTF. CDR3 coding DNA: TGTGCCAGCAGTTTTGTTCTTACCGGGAACGGCTACACCTTC.

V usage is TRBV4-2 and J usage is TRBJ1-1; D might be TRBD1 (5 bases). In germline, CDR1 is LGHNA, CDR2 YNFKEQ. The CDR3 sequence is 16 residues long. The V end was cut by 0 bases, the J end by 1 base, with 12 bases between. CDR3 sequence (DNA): TGTGCCAGCAGCCAAGAGGCAGGGCGGGAGAACACTGAAGCTTTCTTT. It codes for CASSQEAGRENTEAFF.

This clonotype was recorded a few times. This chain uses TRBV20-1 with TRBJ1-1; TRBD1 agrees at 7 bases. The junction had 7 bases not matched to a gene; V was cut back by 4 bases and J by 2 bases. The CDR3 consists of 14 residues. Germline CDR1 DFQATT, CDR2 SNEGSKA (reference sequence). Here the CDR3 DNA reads TGCAGTGCTAAAGGGACAGTCGCTAACACTGAAGCTTTCTTT. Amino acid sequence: CSAKGTVANTEAFF.

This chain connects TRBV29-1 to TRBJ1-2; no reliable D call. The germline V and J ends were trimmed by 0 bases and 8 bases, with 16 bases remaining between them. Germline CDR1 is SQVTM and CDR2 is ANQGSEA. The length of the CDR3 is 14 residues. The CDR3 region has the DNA TGCAGCGTTGAAGATAGATATGGGAAGGGCGGCTACACCTTC. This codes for CSVEDRYGKGGYTF. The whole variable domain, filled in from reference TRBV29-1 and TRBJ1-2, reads SAVISQKPSRDICQRGTSLTIQCQVDSQVTMMFWYRQQPGQSLTLIATANQGSEATYESGFVIDKFPISRPNLTFSTLTVSNMSPEDSSIYLCSVEDRYGKGGYTFGSGTRLTVV.

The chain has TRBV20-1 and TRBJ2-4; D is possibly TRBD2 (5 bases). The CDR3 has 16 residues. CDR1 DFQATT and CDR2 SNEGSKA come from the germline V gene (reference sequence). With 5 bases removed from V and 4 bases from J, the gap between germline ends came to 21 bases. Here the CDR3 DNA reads TGCAGTGCTGGCAGGACTGTCGGGATGACTAAAAACATTCAGTACTTC. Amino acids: CSAGRTVGMTKNIQYF.

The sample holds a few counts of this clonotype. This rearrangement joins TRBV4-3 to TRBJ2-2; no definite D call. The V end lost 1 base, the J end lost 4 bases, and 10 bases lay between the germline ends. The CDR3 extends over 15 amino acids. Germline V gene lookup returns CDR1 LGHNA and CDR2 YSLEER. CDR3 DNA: TGCGCCAGCAGCCAAGGTCGCGGTTTCACCGGGGAGCTGTTTTTT. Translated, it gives CASSQGRGFTGELFF.

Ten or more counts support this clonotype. The CDR3 protein is CSWLEDSYNEQFF. The CDR3 DNA follows: TGCAGTTGGTTGGAAGACTCCTACAATGAGCAGTTCTTC. The chain employs TRBV20-1 and TRBJ2-1; D uncertain. The V and J ends lost 8 bases and 0 bases respectively, with 11 bases between them. The CDR3 has 13 residues. Germline V gene lookup returns CDR1 DFQATT and CDR2 SNEGSKA (reference sequence).

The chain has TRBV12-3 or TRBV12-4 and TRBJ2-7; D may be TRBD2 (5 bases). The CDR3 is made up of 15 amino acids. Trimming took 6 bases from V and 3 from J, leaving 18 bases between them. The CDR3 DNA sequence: TGTGCCAGCAGCTTGGCGGGTTGGGTACTCTACGAGCAGTACTTC. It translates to CASSLAGWVLYEQYF.

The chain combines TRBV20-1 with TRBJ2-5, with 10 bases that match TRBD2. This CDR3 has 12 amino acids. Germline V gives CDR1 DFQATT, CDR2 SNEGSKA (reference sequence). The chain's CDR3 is CGTSAGQETQYF. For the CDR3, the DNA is TGCGGGACTAGCGCGGGTCAAGAGACCCAGTACTTC.

This CDR3 is CASSSRVGLTQYF. The CDR3 DNA follows: TGTGCCAGCAGTTCCCGGGTAGGGTTGACCCAGTACTTC. This chain links TRBV12-3 or TRBV12-4 with TRBJ2-5, with D unresolved. The CDR3 totals 13 residues. V was shortened by 4 bases and J by 7 bases, with 13 bases between the two germline ends.

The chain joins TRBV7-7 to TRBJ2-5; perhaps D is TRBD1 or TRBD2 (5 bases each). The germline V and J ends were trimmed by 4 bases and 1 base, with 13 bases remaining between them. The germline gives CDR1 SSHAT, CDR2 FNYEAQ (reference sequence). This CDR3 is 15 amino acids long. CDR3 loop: CASSYARDGQETQYF. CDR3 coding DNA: TGTGCCAGCAGCTACGCCCGGGACGGCCAAGAGACCCAGTACTTC. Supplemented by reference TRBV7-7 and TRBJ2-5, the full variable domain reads GAGVSQSPRYKVTKRGQDVTLRCDPISSHATLYWYQQALGQGPEFLTYFNYEAQPDKSGLPSDRFSAERPEGSISTLTIQRTEQRDSAMYRCASSYARDGQETQYFGPGTRLLVL.

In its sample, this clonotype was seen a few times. The DNA for the CDR3 is TGTGCCAGCAGTGAAAGGGTTGCTAACTATGGCTACACCTTC. Protein: CASSERVANYGYTF. J is TRBJ1-2 and V is TRBV6-1; D ambiguous. Per germline, CDR1 MNHNS and CDR2 SASEGT. Between the trimmed V and J ends, which lost 2 bases and 0 bases, there was a span of 7 bases. The CDR3 totals 14 residues.

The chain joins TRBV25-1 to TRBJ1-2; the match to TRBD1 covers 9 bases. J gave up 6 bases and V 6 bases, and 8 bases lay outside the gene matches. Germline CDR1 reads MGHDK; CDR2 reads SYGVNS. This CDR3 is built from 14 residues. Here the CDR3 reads CASRPDRGRDGYTF. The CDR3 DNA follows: TGTGCCAGCAGGCCGGACAGGGGAAGGGATGGCTACACCTTC.

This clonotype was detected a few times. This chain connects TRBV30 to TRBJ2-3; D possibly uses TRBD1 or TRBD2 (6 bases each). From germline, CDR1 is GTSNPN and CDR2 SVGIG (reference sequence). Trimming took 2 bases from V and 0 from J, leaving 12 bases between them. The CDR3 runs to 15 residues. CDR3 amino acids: CAWSKGGASTDTQYF. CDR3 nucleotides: TGTGCCTGGAGTAAGGGGGGCGCGAGCACAGATACGCAGTATTTT.

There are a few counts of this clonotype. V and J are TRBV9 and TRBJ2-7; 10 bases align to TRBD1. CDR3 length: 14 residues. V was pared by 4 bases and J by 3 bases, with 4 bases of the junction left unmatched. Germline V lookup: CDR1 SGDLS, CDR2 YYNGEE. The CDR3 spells CASSSGQGDYEQYF. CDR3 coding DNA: TGTGCCAGCAGCTCCGGACAGGGGGACTACGAGCAGTACTTC.

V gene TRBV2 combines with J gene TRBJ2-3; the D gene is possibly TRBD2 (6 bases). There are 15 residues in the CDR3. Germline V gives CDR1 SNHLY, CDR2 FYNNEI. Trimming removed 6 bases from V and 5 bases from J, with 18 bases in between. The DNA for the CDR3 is TGTGCCAGCAGGGGGGGTTATGGGAGAGAAGATACGCAGTATTTT. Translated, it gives CASRGGYGREDTQYF.